These 12 T cell receptor beta chains came from one sample sequenced in a study of PD-1 blockade in classical Hodgkin lymphoma. Time point given: cycle 4 day 1 (C4D1), after around six weeks of nivolumab. In every patient, relapse followed autologous stem cell transplantation, while exposure to brentuximab vedotin differed. Magnetic negative selection served to purify CD4+ T cells out of PBMCs that had been thawed. Sequencing used immunoSEQ multiplex PCR; TCRdb keeps in-frame clones, though not all of them. The table has about 30,000 clones, 65% to 85% seen once; the top ten hold approximately 0.62%. The input for sequencing was CD4+ T cells from blood, taken before the fourth cycle of nivolumab. These receptors were obtained from a human donor with classical Hodgkin lymphoma.

This chain connects TRBV6-6 to TRBJ1-2; D is undetermined. Trimming pared 7 bases from V and 0 bases from J, leaving 9 bases between. The CDR3 consists of 13 residues. The germline gives CDR1 MNHNY, CDR2 SVGAGI (reference sequence). In nucleotides, the CDR3 is TGTGCCAGCAACTCAAAACCTAACTATGGCTACACCTTC. It translates to CASNSKPNYGYTF.

The chain employs TRBV7-8 and TRBJ1-5, with D possibly matching TRBD1 (5 bases). This CDR3 is built from 14 residues. V lost 2 bases and J lost 6, with 11 bases in between. Germline V CDR1 and CDR2: SGHVS, FQNEAQ. As DNA, the CDR3 is TGTGCCAGCAGCTTAATTCAGGGATCTCAGCCCCAGCATTTT. Translation: CASSLIQGSQPQHF.

The chain links TRBV11-2 to TRBJ2-6; TRBD1 might be the D (6 bases). The ends were cut back, 5 bases at V and 6 bases at J, with 11 bases in the middle. Germline V gene sequence: CDR1 SGHAT, CDR2 FQNNGV. The CDR3 covers 14 residues. The CDR3 spells CASSVGQLANVLTF. The CDR3 DNA sequence: TGTGCCAGCAGCGTCGGACAGTTGGCCAACGTCCTGACTTTC.

The chain is built from TRBV14 and TRBJ2-7, with 7 positions matching TRBD1. V was pared by 5 bases and J by 3 bases, with 7 bases of the junction left unmatched. This CDR3 comprises 14 residues. The germline gives CDR1 SGHDN, CDR2 FVKESK. The DNA for the CDR3 is TGTGCCAGCAGCTCTGCAGGGGGTGGCTACGAGCAGTACTTC. Encoded protein: CASSSAGGGYEQYF. The full variable domain, rest sourced from reference TRBV14 and TRBJ2-7, is EAGVTQFPSHSVIEKGQTVTLRCDPISGHDNLYWYRRVMGKEIKFLLHFVKESKQDESGMPNNRFLAERTGGTYSTLKVQPAELEDSGVYFCASSSAGGGYEQYFGPGTRLTVT.

This clone showed up just a few times. The chain combines TRBV28 with TRBJ2-2; possible D gene TRBD1, 5 bases. This CDR3 region has 14 residues. Germline lookup yields CDR1 MDHEN and CDR2 SYDVKM. Trimming took off 10 bases at V and 6 bases at J, with 18 bases between the two ends. CDR3 protein: CAIQGSQASGELFF. The DNA of the CDR3 is TGTGCCATCCAGGGCAGTCAGGCGTCCGGGGAGCTGTTTTTT.

Details on this clone: At one boundary the junction diverges from the germline segment, which might be a read error. The V gene is TRBV5-1, the J gene TRBJ1-2, with D uncertain. Per the germline V gene, CDR1 is SGHRS and CDR2 is YFSETQ. The CDR3 has 13 residues. This CDR3 is CASSLGINYGYTF. The CDR3 DNA sequence: TGCGCCAGCAGTTTGGGGATTAACTATGGCTACACCTTC.

J is TRBJ2-7 and V is TRBV25-1, with a tentative D call TRBD2 (5 bases). Trimming shortened V by 5 bases and J by 6 bases, and 14 bases separated the two germline ends. Germline V gene lookup returns CDR1 MGHDK and CDR2 SYGVNS. The CDR3 length is 13 residues. The CDR3 here is CASSPPGIPEQYF. The CDR3 bases are TGTGCCAGCAGTCCCCCCGGGATTCCCGAGCAGTACTTC.

The chain couples TRBV6-1 to TRBJ2-7, with D perhaps being TRBD1 or TRBD2 (5 bases each). Trimming cost V 4 bases and J 4 bases, with 17 bases left between them. CDR1 and CDR2 from the germline V gene are MNHNS and SASEGT. The CDR3 consists of 15 residues. In DNA, the CDR3 is TGTGCCAGCAGTGCAGGCCCGGGACCGAAATACGAGCAGTACTTC. This sequence encodes CASSAGPGPKYEQYF.

The chain couples TRBV5-1 to TRBJ1-4; the D is unclear. The V end lost 0 bases, the J end lost 1 base, and 7 bases lay between the germline ends. The CDR3 is made up of 15 amino acids. From germline, CDR1 is SGHRS and CDR2 YFSETQ. CDR3 sequence reads: CASSLVPGTNEKLFF. For the CDR3, the DNA is TGCGCCAGCAGCTTGGTTCCAGGAACTAATGAAAAACTGTTTTTT.

This clone was observed a handful of times. This chain links TRBV2 with TRBJ2-6; either TRBD1 or TRBD2 may fit D (5 bases each). The length of the CDR3 is 16 residues. The germline gives CDR1 SNHLY, CDR2 FYNNEI. The V end lost 5 bases, the J end lost 2 bases, and 13 bases lay between the germline ends. The CDR3 reads CASSTRSGPGANVLTF. The CDR3 nucleotides read TGTGCCAGCAGTACCCGGTCGGGGCCTGGGGCCAACGTCCTGACTTTC.

This clone was found once. This chain links TRBV9 with TRBJ1-3; no reliable D call. The V gene lost 0 bases and the J gene lost 0 bases, with 1 base spanning the gap. Germline values: CDR1 SGDLS, CDR2 YYNGEE. The CDR3 loop spans 13 amino acids. The CDR3 DNA sequence: TGTGCCAGCAGCGTAGACTCTGGAAACACCATATATTTT. Amino acids: CASSVDSGNTIYF.

The V and J genes are TRBV5-1 and TRBJ2-1; TRBD2 matches 11 bases. CDR1 is SGHRS, CDR2 YFSETQ, per germline. The ends lost 4 bases at V and 7 bases at J; junction bases unmatched: 10. The CDR3 is 16 amino acids. The CDR3 DNA follows: TGCGCCAGCAGCCCCTTAGCGGGGGGGCCAGCGAATGAGCAGTTCTTC. Amino acid sequence: CASSPLAGGPANEQFF.